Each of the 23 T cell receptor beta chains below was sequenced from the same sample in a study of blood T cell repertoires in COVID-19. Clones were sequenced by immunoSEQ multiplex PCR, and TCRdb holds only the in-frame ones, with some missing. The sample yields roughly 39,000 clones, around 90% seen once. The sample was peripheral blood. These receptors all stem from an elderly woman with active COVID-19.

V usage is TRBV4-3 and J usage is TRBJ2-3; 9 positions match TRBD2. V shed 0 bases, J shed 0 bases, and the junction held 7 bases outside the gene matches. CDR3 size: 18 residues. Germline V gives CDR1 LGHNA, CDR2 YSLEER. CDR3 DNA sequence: TGCGCCAGCAGCCAAGATCTGGGACTAGCTTTAAGCACAGATACGCAGTATTTT. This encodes CASSQDLGLALSTDTQYF.

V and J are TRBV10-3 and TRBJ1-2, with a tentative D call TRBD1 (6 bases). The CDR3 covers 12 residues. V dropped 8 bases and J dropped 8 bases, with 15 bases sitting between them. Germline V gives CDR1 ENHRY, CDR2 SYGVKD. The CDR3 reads CAIGEGGHGYTF. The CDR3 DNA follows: TGTGCCATCGGCGAGGGGGGGCACGGCTACACCTTC.

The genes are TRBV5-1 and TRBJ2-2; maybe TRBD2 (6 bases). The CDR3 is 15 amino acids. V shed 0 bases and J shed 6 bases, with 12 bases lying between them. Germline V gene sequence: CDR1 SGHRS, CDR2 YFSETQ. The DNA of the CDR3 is TGCGCCAGCAGCTTGGCGGCGGGGTCGGCCGGGGAGCTGTTTTTT. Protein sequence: CASSLAAGSAGELFF.

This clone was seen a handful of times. The CDR3 loop reads CASSPWAIIYEQYF. The CDR3 region has the DNA TGTGCCAGCAGTCCCTGGGCGATAATCTACGAGCAGTACTTC. This chain links TRBV6-6 with TRBJ2-7; unclear D gene. This CDR3 has 14 residues. The V end was cut by 5 bases, the J end by 3 bases, with 14 bases between. Germline V gene lookup returns CDR1 MNHNY and CDR2 SVGAGI (reference sequence).

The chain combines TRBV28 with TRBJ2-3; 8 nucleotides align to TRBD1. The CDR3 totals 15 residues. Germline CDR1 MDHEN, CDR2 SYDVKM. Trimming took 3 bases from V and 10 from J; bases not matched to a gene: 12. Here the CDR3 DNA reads TGTGCCAGCAGTTTGAGGGGGACAGGATCACTGGCGCAGTATTTT. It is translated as CASSLRGTGSLAQYF.

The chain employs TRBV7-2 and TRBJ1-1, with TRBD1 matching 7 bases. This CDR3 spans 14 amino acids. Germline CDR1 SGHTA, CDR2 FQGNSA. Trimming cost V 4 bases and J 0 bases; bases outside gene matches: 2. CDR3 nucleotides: TGTGCCAGCAGCTCGACAGGGATGAACACTGAAGCTTTCTTT. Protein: CASSSTGMNTEAFF.

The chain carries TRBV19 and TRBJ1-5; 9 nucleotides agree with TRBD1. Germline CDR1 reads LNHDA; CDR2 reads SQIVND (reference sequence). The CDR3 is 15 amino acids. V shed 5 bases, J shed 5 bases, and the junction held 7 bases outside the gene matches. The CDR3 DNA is TGTGCCAGTAGTGACCGGGACAGGGATTATCAGCCCCAGCATTTT. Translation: CASSDRDRDYQPQHF.

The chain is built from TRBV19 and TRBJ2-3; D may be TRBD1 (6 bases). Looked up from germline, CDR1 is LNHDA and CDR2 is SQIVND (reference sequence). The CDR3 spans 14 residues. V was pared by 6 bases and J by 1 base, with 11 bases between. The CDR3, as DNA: TGTGCCAGTAGGTCGGGACACCGCACAGATACGCAGTATTTT. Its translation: CASRSGHRTDTQYF.

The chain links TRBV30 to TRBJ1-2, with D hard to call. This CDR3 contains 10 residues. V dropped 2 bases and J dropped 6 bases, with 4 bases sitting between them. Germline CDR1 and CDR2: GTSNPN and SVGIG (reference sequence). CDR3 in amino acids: CAWSPDGYTF. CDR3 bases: TGTGCCTGGAGTCCTGATGGCTACACCTTC. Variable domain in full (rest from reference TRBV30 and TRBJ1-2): SQTIHQWPATLVQPVGSPLSLECTVEGTSNPNLYWYRQAAGRGLQLLFYSVGIGQISSEVPQNLSASRPQDRQFILSSKKLLLSDSGFYLCAWSPDGYTFGSGTRLTVV.

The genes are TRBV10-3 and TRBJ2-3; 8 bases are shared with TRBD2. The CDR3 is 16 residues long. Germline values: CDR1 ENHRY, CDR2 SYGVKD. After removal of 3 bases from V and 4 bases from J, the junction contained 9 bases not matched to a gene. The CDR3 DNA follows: TGTGCCATCAGTGACCCCTATCGGGGGGGCTCAGATACGCAGTATTTT. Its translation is CAISDPYRGGSDTQYF.

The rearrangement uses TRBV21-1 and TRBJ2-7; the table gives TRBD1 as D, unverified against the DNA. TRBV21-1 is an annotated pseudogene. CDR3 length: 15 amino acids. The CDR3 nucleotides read TGTGCCAGCAGCCCTCGTTCTGGACAGGCCCACGAGCAGTACTTC. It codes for CASSPRSGQAHEQYF.

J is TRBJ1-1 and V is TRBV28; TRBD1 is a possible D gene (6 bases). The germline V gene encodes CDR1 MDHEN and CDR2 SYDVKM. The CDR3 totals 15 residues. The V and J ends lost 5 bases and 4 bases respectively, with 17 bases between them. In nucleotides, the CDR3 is TGTGCCAGCAGTCTCCACCCCGGACAGTCCACTGAAGCTTTCTTT. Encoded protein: CASSLHPGQSTEAFF.

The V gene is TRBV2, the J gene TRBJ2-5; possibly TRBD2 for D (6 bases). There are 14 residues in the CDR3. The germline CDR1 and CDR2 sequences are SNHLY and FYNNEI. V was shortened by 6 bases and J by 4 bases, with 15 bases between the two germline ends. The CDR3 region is CASSGTPRGETQYF. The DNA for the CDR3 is TGTGCCAGCAGCGGGACTCCCCGGGGAGAGACCCAGTACTTC.

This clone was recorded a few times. The CDR3 spells CASSLVGGIYEQYF. The CDR3 nucleotides read TGTGCCAGCAGCTTGGTCGGCGGGATCTACGAGCAGTACTTC. V and J are TRBV5-4 and TRBJ2-7, with D perhaps TRBD2 (6 bases). CDR3 length equals 14 residues. Trimming shortened V by 0 bases and J by 3 bases, and 10 bases separated the two germline ends. CDR1 is SGHNT and CDR2 is YYREEE in the germline V gene (reference sequence).

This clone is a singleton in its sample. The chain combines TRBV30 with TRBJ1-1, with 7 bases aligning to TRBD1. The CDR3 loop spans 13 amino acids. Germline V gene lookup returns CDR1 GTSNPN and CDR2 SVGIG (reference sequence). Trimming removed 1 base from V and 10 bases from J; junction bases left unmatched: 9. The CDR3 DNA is TGTGCCTGGAGTGGGTCAGGTAACAGGGGAGCTTTCTTT. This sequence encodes CAWSGSGNRGAFF. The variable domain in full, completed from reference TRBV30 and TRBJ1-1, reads SQTIHQWPATLVQPVGSPLSLECTVEGTSNPNLYWYRQAAGRGLQLLFYSVGIGQISSEVPQNLSASRPQDRQFILSSKKLLLSDSGFYLCAWSGSGNRGAFFGQGTRLTVV.

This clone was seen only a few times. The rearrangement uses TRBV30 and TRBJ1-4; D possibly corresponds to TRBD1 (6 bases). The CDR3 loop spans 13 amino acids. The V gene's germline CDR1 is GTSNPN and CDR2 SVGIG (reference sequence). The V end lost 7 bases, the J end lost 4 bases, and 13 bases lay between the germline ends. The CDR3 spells CASGGANNEKLFF. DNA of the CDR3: TGTGCCTCCGGGGGGGCGAATAATGAAAAACTGTTTTTT.

In DNA, the CDR3 is TGTGCCAGCAGCTTAGTCGGGACAGGGGTTGGCGAGCAGTACTTC. Translating gives CASSLVGTGVGEQYF. The chain is built from TRBV7-6 and TRBJ2-7; 10 nucleotides match TRBD1. V shed 1 base and J 6 bases; nucleotides not matched to a gene: 6. In germline, CDR1 is SGHVS, CDR2 FNYEAQ. The CDR3 loop spans 15 amino acids.

CDR3 nucleotides: TGTGCCATCAGTGAGTCGTCGTACCCAGGGGAAAAACTGTTTTTT. Its protein is CAISESSYPGEKLFF. The genes are TRBV10-3 and TRBJ1-4; possible D gene TRBD1, 5 bases. The ends were cut back, 0 bases at V and 8 bases at J, with 13 bases in the middle. Germline values: CDR1 ENHRY, CDR2 SYGVKD. The CDR3 runs 15 residues.

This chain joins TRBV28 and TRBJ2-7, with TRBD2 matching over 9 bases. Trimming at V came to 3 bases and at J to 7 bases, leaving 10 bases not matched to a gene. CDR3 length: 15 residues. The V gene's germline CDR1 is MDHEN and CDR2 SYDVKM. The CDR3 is CASSFVAGGPEEQYF. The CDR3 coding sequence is TGTGCCAGCAGTTTCGTGGCGGGGGGGCCGGAAGAGCAGTACTTC.

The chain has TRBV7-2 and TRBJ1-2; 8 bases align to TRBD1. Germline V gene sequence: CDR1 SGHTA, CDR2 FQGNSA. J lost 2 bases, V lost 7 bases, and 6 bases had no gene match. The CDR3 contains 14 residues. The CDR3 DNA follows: TGTGCCAGCACCGGGACAGGACCCAACTATGGCTACACCTTC. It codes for CASTGTGPNYGYTF.

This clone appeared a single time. As DNA, the CDR3 is TGCGCCAGCAGCAGCAGCGGGGGGGCGGACACCGGGGAGCTGTTTTTT. Translation: CASSSSGGADTGELFF. V is TRBV5-1 and J is TRBJ2-2; 10 bases are shared with TRBD2. The CDR3 length is 16 residues. CDR1 is SGHRS and CDR2 is YFSETQ in the germline V gene. With V trimmed by 4 bases and J by 3 bases, 6 bases remained unmatched.

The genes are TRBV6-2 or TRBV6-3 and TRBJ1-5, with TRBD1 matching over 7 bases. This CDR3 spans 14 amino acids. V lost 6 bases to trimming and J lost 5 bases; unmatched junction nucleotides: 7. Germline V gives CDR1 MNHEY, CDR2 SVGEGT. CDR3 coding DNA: TGTGCCAGCAGCCTAGAGAGGGGGCATCAGCCCCAGCATTTT. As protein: CASSLERGHQPQHF.

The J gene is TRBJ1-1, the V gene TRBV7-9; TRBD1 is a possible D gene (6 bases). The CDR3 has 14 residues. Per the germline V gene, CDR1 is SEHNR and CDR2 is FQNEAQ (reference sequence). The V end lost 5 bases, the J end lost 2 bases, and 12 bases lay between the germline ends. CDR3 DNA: TGTGCCAGCAGCGGGGGACAACCAAACACTGAAGCTTTCTTT. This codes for CASSGGQPNTEAFF. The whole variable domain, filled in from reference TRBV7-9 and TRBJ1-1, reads DTGVSQNPRHKITKRGQNVTFRCDPISEHNRLYWYRQTLGQGPEFLTYFQNEAQLEKSRLLSDRFSAERPKGSFSTLEIQRTEQGDSAMYLCASSGGQPNTEAFFGQGTRLTVV.